The 26 T cell receptor beta chains below all came from one sample that was sequenced in a study of cytomegalovirus exposure and HLA in healthy donors. Profiling relied on immunoSEQ multiplex PCR, and the TCRdb table lists in-frame clones only, not all of them. The sample consists of tens of thousands of clones, 90% of them appearing once. What was sequenced was PBMCs. The receptor set was obtained from a man aged 18 to 30 in good health and CMV-seronegative.

The gene calls are TRBV5-5 and TRBJ2-1, with 13 bases matching TRBD2. The germline gives CDR1 SGHKS, CDR2 YYEKEE (reference sequence). V trimming: 4 bases; J trimming: 8 bases; junction bases outside the gene matches: 6. This CDR3 has 15 amino acids. CDR3 in DNA: TGTGCCAGCAGCGTATTGACTAGCGGGAGGTATGAGCAGTTCTTC. This gives the protein CASSVLTSGRYEQFF.

The chain recombines TRBV6-5 with TRBJ1-1, with 7 bases aligning to TRBD1. The CDR3 sequence is 16 residues long. The junction had 6 bases not matched to a gene; V was cut back by 2 bases and J by 0 bases. Germline assignment: CDR1 MNHEY and CDR2 SVGAGI. Written as DNA, the CDR3 is TGTGCCAGCAGTTACCGCCAGGGGGTCCTGAACACTGAAGCTTTCTTT. As protein: CASSYRQGVLNTEAFF.

The chain links TRBV29-1 to TRBJ1-1, with 9 nucleotides matching TRBD1. V dropped 6 bases and J dropped 5; count of bases not matched to a gene: 4. The CDR3 totals 12 residues. From germline, CDR1 is SQVTM and CDR2 ANQGSEA. CDR3 coding DNA: TGCAGCGTGACAGGGGGAAAAACTGAAGCTTTCTTT. Its translation is CSVTGGKTEAFF. Combining the CDR3 with reference TRBV29-1 and TRBJ1-1 gives the whole variable domain SAVISQKPSRDICQRGTSLTIQCQVDSQVTMMFWYRQQPGQSLTLIATANQGSEATYESGFVIDKFPISRPNLTFSTLTVSNMSPEDSSIYLCSVTGGKTEAFFGQGTRLTVV.

The chain combines TRBV10-1 with TRBJ2-1; D may be TRBD1 (6 bases). The germline V gene encodes CDR1 WNHNN and CDR2 SYGVQD (reference sequence). The CDR3 length is 16 residues. V was shortened by 3 bases and J by 0 bases, with 12 bases between the two germline ends. DNA for the CDR3: TGCGCCAGCAGTGACTACAGGGTAAGCTCCTACAATGAGCAGTTCTTC. Translation gives CASSDYRVSSYNEQFF.

The chain uses TRBV11-2 and TRBJ2-7; 10 nucleotides agree with TRBD1. The CDR3 totals 15 residues. Losses at the gene ends were 7 bases for V and 0 bases for J; bases not matched to a gene: 6. Germline lookup yields CDR1 SGHAT and CDR2 FQNNGV. CDR3: CASTYGTGVSYEQYF. The CDR3 coding sequence is TGTGCCAGCACCTACGGGACAGGGGTCTCCTACGAGCAGTACTTC.

This sequence joins TRBV6-5 and TRBJ1-2; D possibly corresponds to TRBD1 (6 bases). Trimming pared 7 bases from V and 8 bases from J, leaving 17 bases between. The germline gives CDR1 MNHEY, CDR2 SVGAGI. The length of the CDR3 is 13 residues. CDR3 loop: CASKITGWLGYTF. The CDR3 DNA follows: TGTGCCAGCAAGATCACAGGGTGGTTGGGCTACACCTTC.

The V and J genes are TRBV20-1 and TRBJ1-1, with 7 bases that match TRBD1. V lost 4 bases to trimming and J lost 8 bases; unmatched junction nucleotides: 4. The germline CDR1 and CDR2 sequences are DFQATT and SNEGSKA (reference sequence). The CDR3 covers 11 residues. Here the CDR3 DNA reads TGCAGTGCTACGGACAGGAGAGAAGCTTTCTTT. Residues: CSATDRREAFF.

This chain uses TRBV5-6 with TRBJ2-7; 8 nucleotides match TRBD2. V shed 3 bases, J shed 6 bases, and the junction held 8 bases outside the gene matches. Germline V lookup: CDR1 SGHDT, CDR2 YYEEEE. This CDR3 region has 14 residues. In DNA, the CDR3 is TGTGCCAGCAGCTGGGGAGCGGGAGCTCGCGAGCAGTACTTC. Amino acid sequence: CASSWGAGAREQYF.

The gene calls are TRBV4-1 and TRBJ2-1, with D tentatively TRBD2 (6 bases). Germline V gene sequence: CDR1 MGHRA, CDR2 YSYEKL. The CDR3 is made up of 17 amino acids. Trimming shortened V by 0 bases and J by 4 bases, and 16 bases separated the two germline ends. The CDR3 loop reads CASSQEGRLEWYNEQFF. The CDR3, as DNA: TGCGCCAGCAGCCAAGAAGGGAGACTAGAGTGGTACAATGAGCAGTTCTTC.

This clone was counted once. The chain has TRBV18 and TRBJ1-5, with 7 bases aligning to TRBD1. V trimming: 4 bases; J trimming: 2 bases; junction bases outside the gene matches: 2. The germline gives CDR1 KGHSH, CDR2 LQKENI. The CDR3 length is 14 residues. The CDR3 DNA follows: TGTGCCAGCTCACTTCAGGGGGGCAATCAGCCCCAGCATTTT. Translation gives CASSLQGGNQPQHF. Using reference TRBV18 and TRBJ1-5 for the parts outside the CDR3, the full variable domain is NAGVMQNPRHLVRRRGQEARLRCSPMKGHSHVYWYRQLPEEGLKFMVYLQKENIIDESGMPKERFSAEFPKEGPSILRIQQVVRGDSAAYFCASSLQGGNQPQHFGDGTRLSIL.

This clone was observed once. The chain couples TRBV4-2 to TRBJ1-2; D is ambiguous. Trimming took 4 bases from V and 2 from J, leaving 14 bases between them. The CDR3 is 15 residues long. CDR1 is LGHNA and CDR2 is YNFKEQ in the germline V gene. This CDR3 is CASSPHPGPNYGYTF. In DNA, the CDR3 is TGTGCCAGCAGCCCCCATCCAGGCCCAAACTATGGCTACACCTTC.

The chain uses TRBV4-2 and TRBJ2-7; 10 bases map to TRBD2. V lost 5 bases to trimming and J lost 2 bases; unmatched junction nucleotides: 9. Germline CDR1 reads LGHNA; CDR2 reads YNFKEQ. CDR3 size: 16 residues. The DNA of the CDR3 is TGTGCCAGCAGCGAATCGACTAGCGGGCCAGCCTACGAGCAGTACTTC. It encodes CASSESTSGPAYEQYF.

V and J are TRBV15 and TRBJ2-7, with 11 bases identical to TRBD1. The V segment lost 1 base and the J segment 6 bases; nucleotides outside the gene matches: 5. The CDR3 is 15 residues long. Germline-derived CDR1 and CDR2 are LNHNV and YYDKDF (reference sequence). The DNA of the CDR3 is TGTGCCACCAGCAGAGCCGGACAGGGGGCGACCGAGCAGTACTTC. This codes for CATSRAGQGATEQYF.

The chain has TRBV27 and TRBJ2-1; 11 bases align to TRBD2. This CDR3 has 18 residues. Losses at the gene ends were 1 base for V and 5 bases for J; bases not matched to a gene: 10. The germline V gene has CDR1 MNHEY and CDR2 SMNVEV (reference sequence). Written as DNA, the CDR3 is TGTGCCAGCAGTTTATGGGTAGCGGGAGGGCCACGGGACAATGAGCAGTTCTTC. Translation: CASSLWVAGGPRDNEQFF.

This rearrangement joins TRBV2 to TRBJ2-7; the match to TRBD2 covers 11 bases. The CDR3 spans 15 residues. V trimming: 4 bases; J trimming: 4 bases; junction bases outside the gene matches: 6. The germline V gene encodes CDR1 SNHLY and CDR2 FYNNEI. The CDR3 coding sequence is TGTGCCAGCAGTGTAGCGGGAGGGCCAGGGTACGAGCAGTACTTC. The encoded protein is CASSVAGGPGYEQYF.

This clone was counted between two and nine times. The V and J genes are TRBV27 and TRBJ2-1, with a tentative D call TRBD1 (5 bases). V shed 4 bases and J shed 4 bases, with 5 bases lying between them. In germline, CDR1 is MNHEY, CDR2 SMNVEV (reference sequence). The CDR3 loop spans 12 amino acids. The CDR3 reads CASSSGYNEQFF. Written as DNA, the CDR3 is TGTGCCAGCAGTTCAGGGTACAATGAGCAGTTCTTC.

The chain has TRBV28 and TRBJ1-4; D remains ambiguous. Germline CDR1 reads MDHEN; CDR2 reads SYDVKM. This CDR3 is built from 14 residues. Trimming cost V 6 bases and J 1 base, with 9 bases left between them. The DNA of the CDR3 is TGTGCCAGCAGCCCGAGATTAACTAATGAAAAACTGTTTTTT. Protein sequence: CASSPRLTNEKLFF.

This chain uses TRBV7-6 with TRBJ2-1; 9 bases fit TRBD2. After removal of 0 bases from V and 7 bases from J, the junction contained 10 bases not matched to a gene. The CDR3 consists of 17 residues. Germline CDR1 and CDR2: SGHVS and FNYEAQ. This CDR3 is CASSLALREGQLNEQFF. DNA for the CDR3: TGTGCCAGCAGCTTAGCGCTGCGGGAGGGCCAATTGAATGAGCAGTTCTTC.

The J gene is TRBJ1-2, the V gene TRBV6-5; TRBD1 is a possible D gene (6 bases). Germline V lookup: CDR1 MNHEY, CDR2 SVGAGI. CDR3 size: 15 residues. Trimming left V 0 bases short and J 0 bases short, with 8 bases between. The CDR3 coding sequence is TGTGCCAGCAGTTACTCTTGGACAGCTAACTATGGCTACACCTTC. Translation: CASSYSWTANYGYTF.

The chain links TRBV28 to TRBJ2-7; D gene ambiguous. V lost 6 bases and J lost 5, with 8 bases in between. CDR1 and CDR2 from the germline V gene are MDHEN and SYDVKM. This CDR3 spans 11 amino acids. DNA of the CDR3: TGTGCCAGCAGCTTAGGGCACGAGCAGTACTTC. Its translation: CASSLGHEQYF.

The V gene is TRBV25-1, the J gene TRBJ2-7, with TRBD1 as a possible D gene (6 bases). V lost 4 bases and J lost 1, with 14 bases in between. The germline CDR1 and CDR2 sequences are MGHDK and SYGVNS. CDR3 length equals 15 residues. The CDR3 DNA reads TGTGCCAGCAGTGCAGGACAGAGCTTTTCCTACGAGCAGTACTTC. It is translated as CASSAGQSFSYEQYF.

The chain employs TRBV6-1 and TRBJ2-5; TRBD2 matches at 14 bases. The CDR3 sequence is 18 residues long. The V segment lost 2 bases and the J segment 4 bases; nucleotides outside the gene matches: 9. Germline CDR1 and CDR2: MNHNS and SASEGT. The DNA of the CDR3 is TGTGCCAGCAGTGAAAATGTAGGACTAGCGGGAGGAGGAGAGACCCAGTACTTC. Its translation is CASSENVGLAGGGETQYF.

This clone was seen more than once but under ten times. This chain connects TRBV7-8 to TRBJ1-2, with TRBD1 matching over 7 bases. Germline V lookup: CDR1 SGHVS, CDR2 FQNEAQ. J was trimmed by 7 bases and V by 3 bases; bases with no gene match: 5. This CDR3 comprises 13 residues. The CDR3 DNA reads as TGTGCCAGCAGCTTCCGACAGGGTGGTGGCTACACCTTC. Translating gives CASSFRQGGGYTF.

The chain links TRBV19 to TRBJ2-7; D is possibly TRBD2 (6 bases). Per germline, CDR1 LNHDA and CDR2 SQIVND (reference sequence). The CDR3 contains 11 residues. CDR3 in DNA: TGTGCTAGCGGCTACTCCTACGAGCAGTACTTC. It encodes CASGYSYEQYF.

The rearrangement joins TRBV7-9 to TRBJ2-2, with no clear D. This CDR3 comprises 14 residues. V was clipped by 5 bases and J by 1 base, with 8 bases between them. Germline V gene lookup returns CDR1 SEHNR and CDR2 FQNEAQ (reference sequence). Here the CDR3 DNA reads TGTGCCAGCAGCATCTTCAGGAACACCGGGGAGCTGTTTTTT. As protein: CASSIFRNTGELFF.

This chain joins TRBV10-3 and TRBJ1-1; 8 positions agree with TRBD1. With V trimmed by 6 bases and J by 3 bases, 3 bases remained unmatched. Germline values: CDR1 ENHRY, CDR2 SYGVKD. This CDR3 contains 13 residues. CDR3 bases: TGTGCCATCAGCCAGGGGGCGGACACTGAAGCTTTCTTT. Encoded protein: CAISQGADTEAFF.